Listed here are 13 T cell receptor beta chains from one sample, sequenced in a study of CD8+CD57+ T cells in acquired aplastic anemia. For CDR3 and TCR beta VDJ profiling, genomic DNA was the template used. Each CDR3 protein gets one entry after TCRdb re-called the reads with MiXCR. Of about 130,000 distinct CDR3 sequences listed, roughly two fifths are singletons. Sequencing input: sorted CD4+, CD8+, or CD8+CD57+ T cells (not recorded which) from PBMCs. The receptor source for this set is a human donor in good health, serving as a control.

V usage is TRBV24-1 and J usage is TRBJ2-7, with D hard to call. This CDR3 contains 11 residues. Germline CDR1 KGHDR, CDR2 SFDVKD. Trimming pared 2 bases from V and 7 bases from J, leaving 5 bases between. The CDR3 loop reads CATSDYAEQYF. The CDR3 DNA is TGTGCCACCAGTGATTACGCGGAGCAGTACTTC.

The J gene is TRBJ2-7, the V gene TRBV12-3 or TRBV12-4, with 7 bases that match TRBD1. The CDR3 has 13 amino acids. V dropped 6 bases and J dropped 3; count of bases not matched to a gene: 5. The CDR3 region is CASRGQDRYEQYF. DNA of the CDR3: TGTGCCAGCAGAGGACAGGACCGCTACGAGCAGTACTTC.

About this clonotype: A much larger clonotype is one base distant, so this may be a read error. The chain uses TRBV5-1 and TRBJ2-7, with TRBD1 as a possible D gene (7 bases). The CDR3 covers 13 residues. The ends were cut back, 2 bases at V and 6 bases at J, with 12 bases in the middle. Germline V CDR1 and CDR2: SGHRS, YFSETQ. The DNA of the CDR3 is TGCGCCAGCAGCTTAACAGGGGACTGCGAGCAGTACTTC. It encodes CASSLTGDCEQYF.

Notes on this clonotype: A read error is possible here, since a much larger clone lies one base away. The chain has TRBV6-1 and TRBJ1-2, with D perhaps matching TRBD1 (6 bases). CDR1 and CDR2 from the germline V gene are MNHNS and SASEGT. This CDR3 has 14 residues. CDR3 nucleotide sequence: TGTACCAGCAGTGAAGCAGGAGACAGGTTTCGCTACACCTTC. Encoded protein: CTSSEAGDRFRYTF.

Comment on this clonotype: A much larger clone lies one base from this, so it may be a read error. Without the conserved terminal phenylalanine or tryptophan, this CDR3 likely stems from a read error. The chain uses TRBV2 and TRBJ2-3; 8 nucleotides line up with TRBD2. The CDR3 is 14 amino acids. CDR1 SNHLY and CDR2 FYNNEI come from the germline V gene. Trimming at V came to 5 bases and at J to 6 bases, leaving 7 bases not matched to a gene. The CDR3 spells CASSWTGGRDTQYS. The CDR3 coding sequence is TGTGCCAGCAGTTGGACGGGGGGGCGGGATACGCAGTATTCT.

The V gene is TRBV5-1, the J gene TRBJ1-2; D uncertain. V shed 0 bases and J shed 8 bases, with 14 bases lying between them. Germline assignment: CDR1 SGHRS and CDR2 YFSETQ. This CDR3 has 14 residues. DNA of the CDR3: TGCGCCAGCAGCTTGGGGTGGCAGACGCAGGGCTACACCTTC. It specifies CASSLGWQTQGYTF.

On this clonotype: A much larger clone lies a single base off, so this may be a read error. The CDR3 end shows no conserved phenylalanine or tryptophan, and so a read error is likely. The DNA is omitted, as the CDR3 cannot be located on it reliably, and the CDR3 follows TCRdb's listing. The chain couples TRBV30 to TRBJ1-1. Germline V gives CDR1 GTSNPN, CDR2 SVGIG (reference sequence). The CDR3 is 11 amino acids long, termini counted. CDR3 amino acids: CAWGVRGHLRI.

The chain combines TRBV29-1 with TRBJ2-7; D ambiguous. Trimming shortened V by 8 bases and J by 4 bases, and 12 bases separated the two germline ends. There are 11 residues in the CDR3. The germline gives CDR1 SQVTM, CDR2 ANQGSEA. The CDR3: CSLDRQYEQYF. The CDR3 DNA follows: TGCAGCTTAGATCGCCAGTACGAGCAGTACTTC.

This clonotype occurred many times. V is TRBV15 and J is TRBJ2-2; 9 nucleotides match TRBD2. The CDR3 consists of 16 residues. The V and J ends lost 1 base and 3 bases, in that order; junction bases with no gene match: 3. Germline CDR1 LNHNV, CDR2 YYDKDF (reference sequence). CDR3 nucleotides: TGTGCCACCAGCAGAGGTGCTAGCGGGGACACCGGGGAGCTGTTTTTT. As protein: CATSRGASGDTGELFF.

The chain is built from TRBV15 and TRBJ1-2; D is unresolved. The CDR3 spans 14 residues. Germline CDR1 and CDR2: LNHNV and YYDKDF (reference sequence). With 4 bases removed from V and 5 bases from J, the gap between germline ends came to 14 bases. The CDR3 DNA is TGTGCCACCAGCACCCGCGGGGAAAGTTATGGCTACACCTTC. It yields the protein CATSTRGESYGYTF. Full variable domain (missing parts from reference TRBV15 and TRBJ1-2): DAMVIQNPRYQVTQFGKPVTLSCSQTLNHNVMYWYQQKSSQAPKLLFHYYDKDFNNEADTPDNFQSRRPNTSFCFLDIRSPGLGDTAMYLCATSTRGESYGYTFGSGTRLTVV.

This clonotype showed up just once. V is TRBV5-1 and J is TRBJ2-7, with TRBD1 matching 9 bases. Trimming cost V 5 bases and J 7 bases; bases outside gene matches: 10. The CDR3 is 14 residues long. The germline V gene encodes CDR1 SGHRS and CDR2 YFSETQ. The CDR3 loop reads CASSSGTGRSEQYF. For the CDR3, the DNA is TGCGCCAGCAGTTCCGGGACAGGGCGGTCGGAGCAGTACTTC.

The gene calls are TRBV5-4 and TRBJ2-1; D is unclear. The CDR3 consists of 14 residues. V was pared by 0 bases and J by 5 bases, with 9 bases between. In germline, CDR1 is SGHNT, CDR2 YYREEE (reference sequence). The CDR3 bases are TGTGCCAGCAGCTTGGCCGGGCAGAACAATGAGCAGTTCTTC. Its translation is CASSLAGQNNEQFF.

This clonotype has a single count. The chain joins TRBV2 to TRBJ2-3; unclear D gene. The ends were cut back, 1 base at V and 9 bases at J, with 11 bases in the middle. CDR3 size: 13 residues. Germline loops: CDR1 SNHLY, CDR2 FYNNEI. For the CDR3, the DNA is TGTGCCAGCAGTGAAGTGTGGGTGGACACGCAGTATTTT. It codes for CASSEVWVDTQYF. The variable domain in full, completed from reference TRBV2 and TRBJ2-3, reads EPEVTQTPSHQVTQMGQEVILRCVPISNHLYFYWYRQILGQKVEFLVSFYNNEISEKSEIFDDQFSVERPDGSNFTLKIRSTKLEDSAMYFCASSEVWVDTQYFGPGTRLTVL.